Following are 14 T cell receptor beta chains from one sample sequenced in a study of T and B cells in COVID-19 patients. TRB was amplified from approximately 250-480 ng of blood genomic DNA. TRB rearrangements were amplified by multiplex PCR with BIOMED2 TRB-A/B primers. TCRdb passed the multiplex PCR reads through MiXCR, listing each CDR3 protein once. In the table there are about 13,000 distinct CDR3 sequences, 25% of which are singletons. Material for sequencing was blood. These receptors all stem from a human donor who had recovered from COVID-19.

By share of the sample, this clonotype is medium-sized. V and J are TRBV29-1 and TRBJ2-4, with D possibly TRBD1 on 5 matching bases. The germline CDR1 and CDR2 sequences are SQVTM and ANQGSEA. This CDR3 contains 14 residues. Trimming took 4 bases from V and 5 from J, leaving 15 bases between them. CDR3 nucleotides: TGCAGCGTTGCCTCTTGGGGCACTGAAAACATTCAGTACTTC. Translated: CSVASWGTENIQYF.

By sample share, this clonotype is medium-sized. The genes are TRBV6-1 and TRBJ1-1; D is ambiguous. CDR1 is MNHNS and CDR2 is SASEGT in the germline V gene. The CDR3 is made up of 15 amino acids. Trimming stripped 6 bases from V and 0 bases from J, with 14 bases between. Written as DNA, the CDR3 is TGTGCCAGCAGCCATGACACCCCTGTGAACACTGAAGCTTTCTTT. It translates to CASSHDTPVNTEAFF.

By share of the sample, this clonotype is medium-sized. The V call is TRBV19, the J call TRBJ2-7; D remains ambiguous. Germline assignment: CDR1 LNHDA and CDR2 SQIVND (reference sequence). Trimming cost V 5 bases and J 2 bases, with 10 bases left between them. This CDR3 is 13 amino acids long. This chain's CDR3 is CASSFGEAYEQYF. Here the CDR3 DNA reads TGTGCCAGTAGTTTTGGTGAGGCCTACGAGCAGTACTTC. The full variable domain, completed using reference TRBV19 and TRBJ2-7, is DGGITQSPKYLFRKEGQNVTLSCEQNLNHDAMYWYRQDPGQGLRLIYYSQIVNDFQKGDIAEGYSVSREKKESFPLTVTSAQKNPTAFYLCASSFGEAYEQYFGPGTRLTVT.

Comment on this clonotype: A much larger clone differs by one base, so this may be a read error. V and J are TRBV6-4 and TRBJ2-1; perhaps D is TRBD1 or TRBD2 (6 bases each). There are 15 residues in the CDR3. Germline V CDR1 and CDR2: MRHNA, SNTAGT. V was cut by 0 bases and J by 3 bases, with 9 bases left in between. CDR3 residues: CASSDSGGFYNEQFF. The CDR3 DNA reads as TGTGCCAGCAGTGACTCGGGGGGCTTCTACAATGAGCAGTTCTTC.

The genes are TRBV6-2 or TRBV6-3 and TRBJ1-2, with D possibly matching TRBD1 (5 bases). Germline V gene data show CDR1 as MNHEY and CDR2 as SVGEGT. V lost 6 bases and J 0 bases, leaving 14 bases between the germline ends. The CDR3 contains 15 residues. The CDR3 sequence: CASRDGGSANYGYTF. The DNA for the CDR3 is TGTGCCAGCAGGGATGGGGGATCAGCTAACTATGGCTACACCTTC.

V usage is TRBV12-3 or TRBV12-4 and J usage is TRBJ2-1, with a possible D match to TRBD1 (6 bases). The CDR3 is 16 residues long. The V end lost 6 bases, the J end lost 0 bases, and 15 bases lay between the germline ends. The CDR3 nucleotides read TGTGCCAGCAGCCTACTCCAGGGGAGCTCCTACAATGAGCAGTTCTTC. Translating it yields CASSLLQGSSYNEQFF.

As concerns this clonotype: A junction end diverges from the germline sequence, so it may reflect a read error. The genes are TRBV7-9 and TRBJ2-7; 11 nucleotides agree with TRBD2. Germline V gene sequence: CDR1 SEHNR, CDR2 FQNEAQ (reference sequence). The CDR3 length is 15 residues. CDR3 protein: CASSSTSGTFFEQYF. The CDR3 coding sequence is TGCGCCAGCAGCTCGACTAGCGGGACCTTTTTCGAGCAGTACTTC.

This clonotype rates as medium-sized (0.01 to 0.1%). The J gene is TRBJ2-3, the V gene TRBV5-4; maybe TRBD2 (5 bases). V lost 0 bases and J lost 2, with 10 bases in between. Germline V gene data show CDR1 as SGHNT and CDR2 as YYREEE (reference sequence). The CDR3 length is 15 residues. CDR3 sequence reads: CASSLDGVNTDTQYF. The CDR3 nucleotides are TGTGCCAGCAGCTTGGACGGGGTCAACACAGATACGCAGTATTTT.

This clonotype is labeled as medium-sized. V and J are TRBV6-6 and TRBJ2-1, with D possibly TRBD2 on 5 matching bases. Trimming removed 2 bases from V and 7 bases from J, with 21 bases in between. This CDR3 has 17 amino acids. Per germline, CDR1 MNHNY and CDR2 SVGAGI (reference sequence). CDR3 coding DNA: TGTGCCAGCAGTTACGGGCCCCCTGGAGCCAAGCGGAATGAGCAGTTCTTC. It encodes CASSYGPPGAKRNEQFF.

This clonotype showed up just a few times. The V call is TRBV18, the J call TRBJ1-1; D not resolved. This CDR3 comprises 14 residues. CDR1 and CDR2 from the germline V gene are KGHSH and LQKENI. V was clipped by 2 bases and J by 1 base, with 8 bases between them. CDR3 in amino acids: CASSPSTKNTEAFF. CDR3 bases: TGTGCCAGCTCACCATCCACAAAGAACACTGAAGCTTTCTTT.

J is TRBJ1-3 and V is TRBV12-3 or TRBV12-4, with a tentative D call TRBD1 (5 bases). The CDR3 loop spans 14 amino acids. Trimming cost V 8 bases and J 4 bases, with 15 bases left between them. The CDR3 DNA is TGTGCCAGCCATAGCCGGGGGTTAGGAAACACCATATATTTT. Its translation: CASHSRGLGNTIYF.

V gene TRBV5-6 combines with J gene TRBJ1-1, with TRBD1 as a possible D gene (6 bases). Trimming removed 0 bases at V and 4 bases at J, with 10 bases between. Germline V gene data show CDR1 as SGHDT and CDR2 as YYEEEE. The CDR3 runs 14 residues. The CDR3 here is CASSLGDKATEAFF. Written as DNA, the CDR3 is TGTGCCAGCAGCTTGGGGGACAAGGCCACTGAAGCTTTCTTT.

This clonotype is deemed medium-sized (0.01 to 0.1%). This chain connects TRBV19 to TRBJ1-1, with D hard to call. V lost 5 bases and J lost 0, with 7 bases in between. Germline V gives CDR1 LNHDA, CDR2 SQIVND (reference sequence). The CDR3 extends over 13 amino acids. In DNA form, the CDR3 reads TGTGCCAGTAGTTCACTCATGAACACTGAAGCTTTCTTT. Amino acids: CASSSLMNTEAFF.

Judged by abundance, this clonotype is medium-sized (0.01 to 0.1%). This CDR3 is CASTHVGPQGTYEQYF. The CDR3 DNA sequence: TGTGCCAGTACTCACGTGGGGCCCCAAGGGACCTACGAGCAGTACTTC. The gene calls are TRBV19 and TRBJ2-7, with D possibly being TRBD1 (5 bases). V lost 7 bases to trimming and J lost 2 bases, with 21 bases between them. This CDR3 is built from 16 residues. The germline V gene encodes CDR1 LNHDA and CDR2 SQIVND (reference sequence).